Below are 26 T cell receptor beta chains sequenced from a single sample in a study of Graves' ophthalmopathy and Graves' hyperthyroidism. The study amplified TCR beta CDR3 regions using RNA transcripts. RT-PCR was first run with HTBI primers, then multiplex PCR in a second round. TCRdb re-derived calls from the multiplex PCR reads in MiXCR, one entry per CDR3 protein. Of about 500,000 distinct CDR3 sequences in the sample, 14% were seen once. Sequenced input: blood. These TCRs come from a woman in her twenties or thirties with Graves' ophthalmopathy.

This clonotype was observed at least ten times. DNA for the CDR3: TGTGCCAGCAGTCCAAGCCGGACAGCCGGCTACACCTTC. This gives the protein CASSPSRTAGYTF. V usage is TRBV27 and J usage is TRBJ1-2; tentative D call: TRBD1 (6 bases). This CDR3 region has 13 residues. Germline assignment: CDR1 MNHEY and CDR2 SMNVEV (reference sequence). Trimming stripped 5 bases from V and 8 bases from J, with 15 bases between.

This clonotype was counted a few times. The chain recombines TRBV10-3 with TRBJ1-5, with a tentative D call TRBD1 (5 bases). This CDR3 region has 14 residues. CDR1 and CDR2 (germline): ENHRY, SYGVKD. V was pared by 6 bases and J by 4 bases, with 13 bases between. The CDR3 is CAISAGTANQPQHF. In DNA, the CDR3 is TGTGCCATCAGCGCCGGGACCGCGAATCAGCCCCAGCATTTT.

This clonotype occurred many times. The chain has TRBV5-1 and TRBJ1-2, with 9 bases lining up with TRBD1. Germline values: CDR1 SGHRS, CDR2 YFSETQ. V shed 4 bases and J 4 bases; nucleotides not matched to a gene: 14. The CDR3 sequence is 17 residues long. In DNA, the CDR3 is TGCGCCAGCAGCACGGGGACCGGGACAGGGTTCGGCTATGGCTACACCTTC. Translated, it gives CASSTGTGTGFGYGYTF. Combining the CDR3 with reference TRBV5-1 and TRBJ1-2 gives the whole variable domain KAGVTQTPRYLIKTRGQQVTLSCSPISGHRSVSWYQQTPGQGLQFLFEYFSETQRNKGNFPGRFSGRQFSNSRSEMNVSTLELGDSALYLCASSTGTGTGFGYGYTFGSGTRLTVV.

The sample holds many counts of this clonotype. This sequence joins TRBV6-7 and TRBJ2-7, with 8 bases lining up with TRBD2. TRBV6-7 is an ORF for which the function is uncertain. V lost 0 bases to trimming and J lost 2 bases; unmatched junction nucleotides: 6. The length of the CDR3 is 16 residues. CDR3 in amino acids: CASSYSRAGGTYEQYF. The DNA for the CDR3 is TGTGCCAGCAGTTACTCCCGGGCGGGAGGAACCTACGAGCAGTACTTC.

The chain links TRBV12-3 or TRBV12-4 to TRBJ1-2; a possible D gene is TRBD1 (5 bases). This CDR3 is built from 13 residues. V gave up 6 bases and J gave up 2 bases, with 10 bases separating them. Written as DNA, the CDR3 is TGTGCCAGCAGGGACCCAGGGAACTATGGCTACACCTTC. It translates to CASRDPGNYGYTF.

This clonotype was seen repeatedly, ten times or more. V usage is TRBV27 and J usage is TRBJ2-5; D ambiguous. There are 15 residues in the CDR3. Germline V gene sequence: CDR1 MNHEY, CDR2 SMNVEV (reference sequence). Trimming shortened V by 6 bases and J by 1 base, and 15 bases separated the two germline ends. CDR3 coding DNA: TGTGCCAGCAGACCCCTCACCGGCCCCCAAGAGACCCAGTACTTC. It translates to CASRPLTGPQETQYF.

This clonotype was found many times. The chain uses TRBV20-1 and TRBJ1-5; TRBD1 is a possible D gene (6 bases). With 5 bases removed from V and 5 bases from J, the gap between germline ends came to 19 bases. Germline CDR1 DFQATT, CDR2 SNEGSKA (reference sequence). CDR3 length: 15 residues. CDR3 loop: CSARVSGAKYQPQHF. The DNA of the CDR3 is TGCAGTGCTCGAGTCTCAGGGGCGAAGTATCAGCCCCAGCATTTT.

In its sample, this clonotype was seen many times. This sequence joins TRBV12-3 or TRBV12-4 and TRBJ2-5; 7 bases fit TRBD1. This CDR3 region has 13 residues. V dropped 8 bases and J dropped 1; count of bases not matched to a gene: 4. As DNA, the CDR3 is TGTGCCAGCGGAAGGACAGGCCAAGAGACCCAGTACTTC. Protein: CASGRTGQETQYF.

This clonotype occurred many times. The rearrangement joins TRBV27 to TRBJ2-7; TRBD2 matches 10 bases. Germline CDR1 MNHEY, CDR2 SMNVEV (reference sequence). The J segment lost 3 bases and the V segment lost 2 bases, leaving 4 bases of the junction unmatched. The CDR3 runs to 15 residues. CDR3 nucleotide sequence: TGTGCCAGCAGTTTAGCGACTAGCGGGCACTACGAGCAGTACTTC. Translated: CASSLATSGHYEQYF.

The rearrangement links TRBV6-2 or TRBV6-3 to TRBJ1-2, with D tentatively TRBD1 (6 bases). Germline CDR1 is MNHEY and CDR2 is SVGEGT. The V end was cut by 6 bases, the J end by 8 bases, with 19 bases between. The CDR3 is 14 amino acids. CDR3 protein: CASSPSGGFNGYTF. The CDR3, as DNA: TGTGCCAGCAGCCCATCGGGGGGCTTTAACGGCTACACCTTC.

This clonotype turned up a few times. One end of the junction does not line up with germline, which may come from a read error. The rearrangement uses TRBV13 and TRBJ2-7; no reliable D call. Germline-derived CDR1 and CDR2 are PRHDT and FYEKMQ (reference sequence). This CDR3 is built from 12 residues. The CDR3 DNA follows: TGTGTCAGCAGCTTAGTCCCCTACGAGCAGTACTTC. Protein: CVSSLVPYEQYF. Full variable domain (missing parts from reference TRBV13 and TRBJ2-7): AAGVIQSPRHLIKEKRETATLKCYPIPRHDTVYWYQQGPGQDPQFLISFYEKMQSDKGSIPDRFSAQQFSDYHSELNMSSLELGDSALYFCVSSLVPYEQYFGPGTRLTVT.

The chain combines TRBV5-4 with TRBJ1-5; 8 bases match TRBD1. Trimming cost V 0 bases and J 4 bases; bases outside gene matches: 12. This CDR3 is 18 amino acids long. CDR1 and CDR2 (germline): SGHNT, YYREEE (reference sequence). The CDR3 coding sequence is TGTGCCAGCAGCTTGGCCCAGTTGGTACAGGGGGAAAATCAGCCCCAGCATTTT. Translation gives CASSLAQLVQGENQPQHF.

The table lists this clonotype with many counts. The chain is built from TRBV2 and TRBJ1-1; no definite D call. Trimming shortened V by 8 bases and J by 12 bases, and 10 bases separated the two germline ends. The CDR3 is 9 residues long. CDR1 is SNHLY, CDR2 FYNNEI, per germline. As DNA, the CDR3 is TGTGCCAGCGGGGAGACATCTTTCTTT. Translating it yields CASGETSFF.

The table lists this clonotype with many counts. This rearrangement joins TRBV4-1 to TRBJ2-5; TRBD1 agrees at 8 bases. Germline CDR1 and CDR2: MGHRA and YSYEKL. CDR3 length: 16 amino acids. V was pared by 2 bases and J by 4 bases, with 9 bases of the junction left unmatched. The CDR3 here is CASSQNPRGLRETQYF. The DNA for the CDR3 is TGCGCCAGCAGCCAAAATCCCAGGGGGCTTCGAGAGACCCAGTACTTC.

The chain is built from TRBV12-3 or TRBV12-4 and TRBJ2-1, with 9 nucleotides matching TRBD2. This CDR3 contains 15 residues. V gave up 3 bases and J gave up 6 bases; unmatched junction bases: 6. CDR3: CASSFAGGLANEQFF. CDR3 coding DNA: TGTGCCAGCAGTTTCGCGGGGGGGTTGGCCAATGAGCAGTTCTTC.

To note about this clonotype: A read error may explain this, as a much larger clone is one base away. Because the CDR3 is missing its conserved closing phenylalanine or tryptophan, this is likely a read error. V is TRBV7-9 and J is TRBJ2-2; unclear D gene. Deletions cut 0 bases from V and 5 bases from J, with 4 bases between. The CDR3 extends over 13 amino acids. In germline, CDR1 is SEHNR, CDR2 FQNEAQ (reference sequence). The CDR3 sequence is CASSLARTGELFL. In DNA, the CDR3 is TGTGCCAGCAGCTTAGCGAGAACCGGGGAGCTGTTTTTG.

This clonotype was detected many times. The genes are TRBV30 and TRBJ2-7; D remains ambiguous. V was trimmed by 0 bases and J by 6 bases, leaving 12 bases between them. This CDR3 contains 13 residues. The germline V gene encodes CDR1 GTSNPN and CDR2 SVGIG (reference sequence). CDR3 amino acids: CAWSVGYSCEQYF. Written as DNA, the CDR3 is TGTGCCTGGAGTGTAGGGTACAGCTGCGAGCAGTACTTC.

The sample holds a few counts of this clonotype. This rearrangement joins TRBV28 to TRBJ1-1, with unresolved D. The CDR3 is 16 amino acids. Trimming left V 6 bases short and J 0 bases short, with 17 bases between. Germline lookup yields CDR1 MDHEN and CDR2 SYDVKM. CDR3 sequence (DNA): TGTGCCAGCAGCTCGCGACTAGGACCCCTGAACACTGAAGCTTTCTTT. This sequence encodes CASSSRLGPLNTEAFF.

This clonotype was found many times. Since a much larger clone is just one base distant, this may be a read error. The CDR3, as DNA: TGTGCCACCAGCAGAGGACAGAACCAAGAGATCCAGTACTTC. This translates into CATSRGQNQEIQYF. The rearrangement uses TRBV15 and TRBJ2-5, with D perhaps TRBD1 (5 bases). The germline CDR1 and CDR2 sequences are LNHNV and YYDKDF (reference sequence). This CDR3 comprises 14 residues. The variable domain in full, completed from reference TRBV15 and TRBJ2-5, reads DAMVIQNPRYQVTQFGKPVTLSCSQTLNHNVMYWYQQKSSQAPKLLFHYYDKDFNNEADTPDNFQSRRPNTSFCFLDIRSPGLGDTAMYLCATSRGQNQEIQYFGPGTRLLVL.

This clonotype was observed at least ten times. The chain recombines TRBV15 with TRBJ1-5; TRBD1 matches at 8 bases. CDR3 length: 17 residues. Germline V gene data show CDR1 as LNHNV and CDR2 as YYDKDF (reference sequence). Trimming cost V 0 bases and J 2 bases; bases outside gene matches: 6. The CDR3 bases are TGTGCCACCAGCAGAGATCGGGCAGGGGGCGGCAATCAGCCCCAGCATTTT. Residues: CATSRDRAGGGNQPQHF.

This clonotype was detected only a few times. V is TRBV12-3 or TRBV12-4 and J is TRBJ2-2; possibly TRBD1 for D (6 bases). V was pared by 0 bases and J by 5 bases, with 10 bases between. The CDR3 extends over 15 amino acids. CDR3 bases: TGTGCCAGCAGTTTAGCCACGACAGGAACCGGGGAGCTGTTTTTT. This codes for CASSLATTGTGELFF.

This clonotype occurred many times. The gene calls are TRBV19 and TRBJ1-2, with a possible D match to TRBD1 (5 bases). This CDR3 contains 15 residues. The germline gives CDR1 LNHDA, CDR2 SQIVND (reference sequence). V lost 6 bases and J 4 bases, leaving 18 bases between the germline ends. DNA for the CDR3: TGTGCCAGTAGATGGAGATCGGGCAGGGCCTATGGCTACACCTTC. It specifies CASRWRSGRAYGYTF.

Concerning this clonotype: This could be a read error, since a much larger clone is one nucleotide away. The rearrangement links TRBV18 to TRBJ1-2, with 9 bases matching TRBD1. CDR3 size: 15 residues. Germline CDR1 KGHSH, CDR2 LQKENI. The CDR3 nucleotides read TGTGCCATCTCACCTACACAGGGGGCGGGCTATGGCTACACCTTC. This gives the protein CAISPTQGAGYGYTF. Looking up the rest from reference TRBV18 and TRBJ1-2 gives the full variable domain: NAGVMQNPRHLVRRRGQEARLRCSPMKGHSHVYWYRQLPEEGLKFMVYLQKENIIDESGMPKERFSAEFPKEGPSILRIQQVVRGDSAAYFCAISPTQGAGYGYTFGSGTRLTVV.

The table lists this clonotype with many counts. This chain connects TRBV28 to TRBJ1-2; possible D gene TRBD1, 6 bases. The germline V gene encodes CDR1 MDHEN and CDR2 SYDVKM. Between the trimmed V and J ends, which lost 7 bases and 4 bases, there was a span of 16 bases. CDR3 length: 14 residues. The CDR3 DNA is TGTGCCAGCAACTTTGGAGGGGGTGGCTATGGCTACACCTTC. Residues: CASNFGGGGYGYTF.

This clonotype was observed many times. The chain is built from TRBV5-1 and TRBJ2-7, with D unclear. Germline CDR1 SGHRS, CDR2 YFSETQ. CDR3 length: 13 residues. The ends were cut back, 5 bases at V and 2 bases at J, with 11 bases in the middle. In DNA, the CDR3 is TGCGCCAGCAGAAACGACGGAGCCTACGAGCAGTACTTC. Translating it yields CASRNDGAYEQYF.

This clonotype has a count of ten or more. J is TRBJ2-7 and V is TRBV27; 14 positions agree with TRBD2. J was trimmed by 3 bases and V by 5 bases; bases with no gene match: 12. Germline CDR1 and CDR2: MNHEY and SMNVEV (reference sequence). The CDR3 consists of 18 residues. CDR3 sequence: CASSSTPGLAGVIYEQYF. In nucleotides, the CDR3 is TGTGCCAGCAGTAGTACCCCGGGACTAGCGGGAGTAATCTACGAGCAGTACTTC.